This T cell receptor beta chain derives from a study of cytomegalovirus exposure and HLA in healthy donors. Study in general: Per a later analysis, the roughly 640 first-cohort and some 130 validation repertoires shared one platform. Study-level points and caveats: Most TCR sequences showed up rarely, but some public TCRs showed up in many donors. The investigators catalogued under 200 TCR beta chains as cytomegalovirus-associated.

Assay: immunoSEQ multiplex PCR; the TCRdb copy retains only in-frame clones and omits some. Among approximately 190,000 clones listed, about 80% were seen once. Regarding this clone: Antigen unknown.

Germline-derived CDR1 and CDR2 are SGHNT and YYREEE (reference sequence). The CDR3 has 17 residues. J gave up 1 base and V 4 bases, and 8 bases lay outside the gene matches. A roughly 120-subject validation cohort, separate from the 666-subject first cohort, supplied the donors. This rearrangement joins TRBV5-4 to TRBJ2-5; 12 bases align to TRBD2. This TCR was recovered from a man younger than 35 in good health and CMV-seropositive. The sample was PBMCs. The CDR3 DNA reads TGTGCCAGCAGCCGAGACCCTAGCGGGAGGGCCCAAGAGACCCAGTACTTC. This translates into CASSRDPSGRAQETQYF.